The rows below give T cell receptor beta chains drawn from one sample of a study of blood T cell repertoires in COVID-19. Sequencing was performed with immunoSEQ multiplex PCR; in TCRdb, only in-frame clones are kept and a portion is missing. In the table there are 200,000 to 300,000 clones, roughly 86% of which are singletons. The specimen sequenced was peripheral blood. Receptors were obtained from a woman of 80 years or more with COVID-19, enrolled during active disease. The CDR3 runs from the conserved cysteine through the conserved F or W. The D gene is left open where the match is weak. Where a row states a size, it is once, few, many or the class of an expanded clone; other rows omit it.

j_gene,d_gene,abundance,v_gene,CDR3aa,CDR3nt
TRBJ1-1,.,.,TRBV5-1,CASSYLEEGEAFF,TGCGCCAGCAGTTACCTCGAGGAAGGTGAAGCTTTCTTT
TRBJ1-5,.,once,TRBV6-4,CASSDPEGLHNQPQHF,TGTGCCAGCAGTGACCCGGAGGGATTGCACAATCAGCCCCAGCATTTT
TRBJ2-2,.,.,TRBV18,CASSLRAGELFF,TGTGCCAGCTCACTGAGGGCCGGGGAGCTGTTTTTT
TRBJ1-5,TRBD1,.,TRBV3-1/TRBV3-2,CASSQGQGLLPQHF,TGTGCCAGCAGCCAAGGACAGGGTTTACTGCCCCAGCATTTT
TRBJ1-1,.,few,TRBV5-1,CASSSTGLTEAFF,TGCGCCAGCAGCTCAACAGGGTTGACTGAAGCTTTCTTT
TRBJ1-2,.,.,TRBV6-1,CASSESAGYYGYTF,TGTGCCAGCAGTGAATCGGCAGGATACTATGGCTACACCTTC
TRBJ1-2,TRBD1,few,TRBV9,CASSEEDRGIGGYTF,TGTGCCAGCAGCGAGGAGGACAGGGGCATTGGGGGCTACACCTTC
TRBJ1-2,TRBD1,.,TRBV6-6,CASRSTGDGYTF,TGTGCCAGCAGGTCGACAGGGGATGGCTACACCTTC
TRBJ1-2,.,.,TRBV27,CASSLIILGANYGYTF,TGTGCCAGCAGTTTAATTATTTTGGGCGCTAACTATGGCTACACCTTC
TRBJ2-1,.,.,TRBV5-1,CASSLTQGLTYNEQFF,TGCGCCAGCAGCTTGACCCAGGGGCTCACCTACAATGAGCAGTTCTTC
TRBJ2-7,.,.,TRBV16,CASRQETYEQYF,TGTGCCAGCAGACAGGAAACCTACGAGCAGTACTTC
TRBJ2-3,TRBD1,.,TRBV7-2,CASSPDRAGTDTQYF,TGTGCCAGCAGCCCGGACAGGGCCGGAACAGATACGCAGTATTTT
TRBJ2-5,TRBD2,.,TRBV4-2,CASSDPRLAGGETQYF,TGTGCCAGCAGCGATCCAAGGTTGGCCGGGGGGGAGACCCAGTACTTC
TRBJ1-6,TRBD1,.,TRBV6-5,CASVTGINSPLHF,TGTGCCAGCGTGACAGGGATCAATTCACCCCTCCACTTT
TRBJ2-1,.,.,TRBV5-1,CASSLARQINEQFF,TGCGCCAGCAGCTTGGCAAGACAGATTAATGAGCAGTTCTTC
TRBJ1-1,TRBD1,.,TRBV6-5,CASSGTEDTEAFF,TGTGCCAGCTCCGGGACAGAGGACACTGAAGCTTTCTTT
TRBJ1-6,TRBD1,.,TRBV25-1,CASSSAGGVNSPLHF,TGTGCCAGCAGTTCGGCAGGGGGTGTCAATTCACCCCTCCACTTT
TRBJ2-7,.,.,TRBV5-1,CASSPRPFGGTYEQHF,TGCGCCAGCAGCCCACGACCCTTCGGGGGAACCTACGAGCAGCACTTC
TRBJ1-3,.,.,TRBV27,CASSYGLNSGNTIYF,TGTGCCAGCAGTTACGGTCTGAACTCTGGAAACACCATATATTTT
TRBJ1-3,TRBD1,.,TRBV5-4,CASSYPGGASGNTIYF,TGTGCCAGCAGCTACCCAGGGGGCGCGTCTGGAAACACCATATATTTT
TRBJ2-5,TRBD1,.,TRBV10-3,CAISDPGQGAETQYF,TGTGCCATCAGTGATCCGGGACAGGGGGCAGAGACCCAGTACTTC
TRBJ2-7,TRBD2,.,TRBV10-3,CAAGLAGGYEQYF,TGTGCCGCCGGACTAGCGGGGGGCTACGAGCAGTACTTC
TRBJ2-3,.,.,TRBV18,CASSPSLARSSTDTQYF,TGTGCCAGCTCACCGTCCTTGGCCCGATCTAGCACAGATACGCAGTATTTT
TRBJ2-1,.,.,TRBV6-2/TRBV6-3,CASSYSRNREQFF,TGTGCCAGCAGTTACTCGAGGAATCGTGAGCAGTTCTTC
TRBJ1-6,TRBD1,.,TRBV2,CASRTGGHNSPLHF,TGTGCCAGCAGGACAGGGGGCCATAATTCACCCCTCCACTTT
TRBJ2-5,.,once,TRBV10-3,CAISDHRDLLETQYF,TGTGCCATCAGTGACCACAGGGATCTATTGGAGACCCAGTACTTC
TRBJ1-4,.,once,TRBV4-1,CASSQGIGGTNEKLFF,TGCGCCAGCAGCCAAGGGATCGGGGGAACGAATGAAAAACTGTTTTTT
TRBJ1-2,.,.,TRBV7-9,CASSLGLTDSNYGYTF,TGTGCCAGCAGCTTAGGACTGACCGATTCAAACTATGGCTACACCTTC
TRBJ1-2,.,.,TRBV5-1,CASSLDRPNYGYTF,TGCGCCAGCAGCTTGGACAGGCCCAACTATGGCTACACCTTC
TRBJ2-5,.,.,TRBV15,CATSRALETQYF,TGTGCCACCAGCAGAGCATTAGAGACCCAGTACTTC
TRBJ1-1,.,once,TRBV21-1,CASSKEADQGASRDTEAFF,TGTGCCAGCAGCAAAGAGGCGGACCAGGGGGCGTCGCGGGACACTGAAGCTTTCTTT
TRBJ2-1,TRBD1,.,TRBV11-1,CASSLARQGRQFF,TGTGCCAGCAGCTTAGCTCGACAGGGGCGGCAGTTCTTC
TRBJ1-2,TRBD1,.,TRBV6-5,CATDDRALGYTF,TGTGCCACAGATGACAGGGCTCTTGGCTACACCTTC
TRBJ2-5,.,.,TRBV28,CASSFLAETQYF,TGTGCCAGCAGTTTCCTAGCGGAGACCCAGTACTTC
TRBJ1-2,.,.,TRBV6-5,CASSYLGVNYGYTF,TGTGCCAGCAGCTACCTCGGGGTGAACTATGGCTACACCTTC
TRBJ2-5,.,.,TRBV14,CASRALSEETQYF,TGTGCCAGCAGAGCCTTGTCCGAAGAGACCCAGTACTTC
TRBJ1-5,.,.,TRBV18,CASSPGLGSNQPQHF,TGTGCCAGCTCACCAGGGCTTGGAAGCAATCAGCCCCAGCATTTT
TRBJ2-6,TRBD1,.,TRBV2,CATHRGVSSGANVLTF,TGTGCCACCCACAGGGGGGTCAGCTCTGGGGCCAACGTCCTGACTTTC
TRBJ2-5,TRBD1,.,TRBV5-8,CASSLYRTGAGETQYF,TGTGCCAGCAGCTTGTATCGGACAGGGGCTGGAGAGACCCAGTACTTC